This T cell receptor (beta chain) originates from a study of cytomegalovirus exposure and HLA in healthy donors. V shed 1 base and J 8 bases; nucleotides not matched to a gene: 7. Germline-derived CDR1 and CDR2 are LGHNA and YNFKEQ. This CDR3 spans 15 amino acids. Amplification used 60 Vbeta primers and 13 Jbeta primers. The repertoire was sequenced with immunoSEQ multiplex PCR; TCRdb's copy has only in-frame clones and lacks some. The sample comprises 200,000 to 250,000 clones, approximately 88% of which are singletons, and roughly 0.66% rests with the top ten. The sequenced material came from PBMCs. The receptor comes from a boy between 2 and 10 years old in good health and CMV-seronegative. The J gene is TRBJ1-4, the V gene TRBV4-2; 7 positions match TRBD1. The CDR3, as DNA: TGTGCCAGCAGCCAAGCCGGGCAGGGGGAGGAAAAACTGTTTTTT. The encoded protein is CASSQAGQGEEKLFF.